The sample holds one count of the clone carrying this T cell receptor beta chain. No antigen is known for it. As the template, RNA transcripts were used to amplify TCR beta CDR3 regions. HTBI primers were employed in first-round RT-PCR, then a second-round multiplex PCR followed. TCRdb recomputed calls from the multiplex PCR reads with MiXCR, one row per CDR3 protein. This sample has about 660,000 distinct CDR3 sequences; roughly 39% occur once, and the top ten carry roughly 3.5%. Clinical symptoms, serum thyroxine, TRAb, thyroid ultrasound and orbital computed tomography determined diagnosis. The sample is drawn from a study of Graves' ophthalmopathy and Graves' hyperthyroidism. Study overall: Peripheral blood was gathered at the point of initial diagnosis, before any treatment started.

Study conclusions and caveats: Blood also harbored most expanded thyroid clonotypes above 0.001 frequency. Stable hyperthyroidism and ophthalmopathy were told apart by a 13-signature model, which achieved around 88% sensitivity and around 80% specificity.

This CDR3 is built from 15 residues. The V end lost 4 bases, the J end lost 0 bases, and 10 bases lay between the germline ends. Germline V gene data show CDR1 as SGHRS and CDR2 as YFSETQ. The chain has TRBV5-1 and TRBJ1-4; D gene unclear. The origin of this receptor is an adult man with Graves' ophthalmopathy. Input material: peripheral blood. The CDR3 region has the DNA TGCGCCAGCAGCCAACATTCCGCAACTAATGAAAAACTGTTTTTT. Translating it yields CASSQHSATNEKLFF.